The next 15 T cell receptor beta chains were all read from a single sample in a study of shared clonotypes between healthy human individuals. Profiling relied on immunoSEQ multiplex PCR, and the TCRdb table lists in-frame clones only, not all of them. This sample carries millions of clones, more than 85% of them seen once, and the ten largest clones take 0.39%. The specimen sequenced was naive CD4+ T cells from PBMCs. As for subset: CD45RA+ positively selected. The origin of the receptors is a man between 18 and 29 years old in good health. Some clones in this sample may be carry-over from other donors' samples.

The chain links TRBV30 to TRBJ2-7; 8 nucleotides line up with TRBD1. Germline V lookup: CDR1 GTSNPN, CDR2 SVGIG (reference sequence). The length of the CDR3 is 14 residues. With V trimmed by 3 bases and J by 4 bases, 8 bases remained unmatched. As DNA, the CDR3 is TGTGCCTGGAGCGGCGGGACAGGTTTTTACGAGCAGTACTTC. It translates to CAWSGGTGFYEQYF.

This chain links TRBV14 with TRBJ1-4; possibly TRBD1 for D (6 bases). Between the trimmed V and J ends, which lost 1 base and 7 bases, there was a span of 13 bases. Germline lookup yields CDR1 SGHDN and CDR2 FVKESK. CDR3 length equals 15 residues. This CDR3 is CASSQVRTVIEKLFF. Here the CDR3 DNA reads TGTGCCAGCAGCCAAGTACGGACAGTTATTGAAAAACTGTTTTTT.

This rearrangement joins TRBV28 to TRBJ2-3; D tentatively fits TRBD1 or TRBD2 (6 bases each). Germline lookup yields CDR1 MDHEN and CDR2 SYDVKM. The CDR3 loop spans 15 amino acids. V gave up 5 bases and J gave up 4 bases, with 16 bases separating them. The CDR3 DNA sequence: TGTGCCAGCAGTGTCCGAGGGGGGACTCCAGATACGCAGTATTTT. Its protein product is CASSVRGGTPDTQYF.

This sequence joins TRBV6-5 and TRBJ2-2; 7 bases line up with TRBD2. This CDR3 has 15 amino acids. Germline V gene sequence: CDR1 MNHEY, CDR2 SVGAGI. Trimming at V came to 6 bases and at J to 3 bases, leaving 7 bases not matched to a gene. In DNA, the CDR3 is TGTGCCAGCAGAAGGAAAAGCGGGGACACCGGGGAGCTGTTTTTT. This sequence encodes CASRRKSGDTGELFF.

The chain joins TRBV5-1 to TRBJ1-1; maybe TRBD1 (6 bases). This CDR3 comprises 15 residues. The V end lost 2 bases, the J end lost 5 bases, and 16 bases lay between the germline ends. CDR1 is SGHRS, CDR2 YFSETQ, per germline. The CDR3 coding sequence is TGCGCCAGCAGCTTAGGGCAGGGGAGAAGGACTGAAGCTTTCTTT. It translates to CASSLGQGRRTEAFF.

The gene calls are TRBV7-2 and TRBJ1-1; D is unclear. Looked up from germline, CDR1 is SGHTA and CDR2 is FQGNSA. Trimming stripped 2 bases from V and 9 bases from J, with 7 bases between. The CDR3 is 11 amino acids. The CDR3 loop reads CASSLSHKAFF. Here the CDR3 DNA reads TGTGCCAGCAGCTTATCACACAAAGCTTTCTTT.

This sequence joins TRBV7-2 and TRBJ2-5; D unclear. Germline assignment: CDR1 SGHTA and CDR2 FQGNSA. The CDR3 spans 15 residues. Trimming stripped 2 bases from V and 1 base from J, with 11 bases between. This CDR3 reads CASSLSTTVQETQYF. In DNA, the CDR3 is TGTGCCAGCAGCTTAAGTACAACGGTCCAAGAGACCCAGTACTTC.

The CDR3: CASSLGVSSVGETQYF. The DNA for the CDR3 is TGCGCCAGCAGCTTGGGGGTTTCGAGTGTAGGTGAGACCCAGTACTTC. The chain employs TRBV5-1 and TRBJ2-5, with no clear D. The CDR3 contains 16 residues. Per the germline V gene, CDR1 is SGHRS and CDR2 is YFSETQ. The V end was cut by 0 bases, the J end by 5 bases, with 17 bases between.

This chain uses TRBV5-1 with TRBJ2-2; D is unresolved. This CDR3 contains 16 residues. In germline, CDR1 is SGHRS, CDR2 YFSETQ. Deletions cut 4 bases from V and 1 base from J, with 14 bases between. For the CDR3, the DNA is TGCGCCAGCAGCCTTTCGAGGACGGTGAACACCGGGGAGCTGTTTTTT. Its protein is CASSLSRTVNTGELFF.

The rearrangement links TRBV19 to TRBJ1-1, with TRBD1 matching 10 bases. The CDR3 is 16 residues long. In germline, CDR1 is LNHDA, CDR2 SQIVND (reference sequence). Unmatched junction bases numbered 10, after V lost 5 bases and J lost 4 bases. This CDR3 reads CASSGRDRGPGTEAFF. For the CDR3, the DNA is TGTGCCAGTAGTGGGCGAGACAGGGGGCCAGGCACTGAAGCTTTCTTT.

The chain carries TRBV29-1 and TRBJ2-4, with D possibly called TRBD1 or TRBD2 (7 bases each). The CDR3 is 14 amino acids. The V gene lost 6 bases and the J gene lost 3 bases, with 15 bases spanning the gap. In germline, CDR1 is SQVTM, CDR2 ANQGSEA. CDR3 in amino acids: CSVGDREGKNIQYF. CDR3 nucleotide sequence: TGCAGCGTGGGAGACAGGGAGGGCAAAAACATTCAGTACTTC.

CDR3: CASSQPGLAGDGTDTQYF. The CDR3 DNA sequence: TGCGCCAGCAGCCAACCGGGACTAGCGGGAGATGGCACAGATACGCAGTATTTT. This chain connects TRBV4-3 to TRBJ2-3, with 14 bases aligning to TRBD2. Germline V lookup: CDR1 LGHNA, CDR2 YSLEER. Trimming at V came to 2 bases and at J to 1 base, leaving 5 bases not matched to a gene. This CDR3 has 18 residues.

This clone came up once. Written as DNA, the CDR3 is TGTGCCAGCAGTCCCTCTTCGGTCGCGAGGTATCAGCCCCAGCATTTT. It yields the protein CASSPSSVARYQPQHF. This chain uses TRBV28 with TRBJ1-5; D ambiguous. The V gene lost 5 bases and the J gene lost 5 bases, with 19 bases spanning the gap. This CDR3 contains 16 residues. CDR1 is MDHEN and CDR2 is SYDVKM in the germline V gene.

The chain's CDR3 is CASAGTPSGDTEAFF. The CDR3 nucleotides are TGTGCCAGCGCCGGGACACCCTCGGGGGACACTGAAGCTTTCTTT. The V call is TRBV6-1, the J call TRBJ1-1; possibly TRBD1 for D (6 bases). The CDR3 consists of 15 residues. Looked up from germline, CDR1 is MNHNS and CDR2 is SASEGT. The V gene lost 8 bases and the J gene lost 3 bases, with 19 bases spanning the gap.

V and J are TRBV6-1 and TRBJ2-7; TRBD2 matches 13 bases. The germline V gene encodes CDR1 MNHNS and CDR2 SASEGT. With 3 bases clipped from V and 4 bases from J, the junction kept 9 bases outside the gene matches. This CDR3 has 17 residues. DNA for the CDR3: TGTGCCAGCAGTGATGTTAGCCGACTAGCGGGAGGATACGAGCAGTACTTC. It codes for CASSDVSRLAGGYEQYF.